Each of the 27 T cell receptor beta chains below was sequenced from the same sample in a study of control samples from healthy donors and cancer patients. Sequencing was performed with immunoSEQ multiplex PCR; in TCRdb, only in-frame clones are kept and a portion is missing. The sample consists of approximately 49,000 clones, roughly 87% of them appearing once. Sequencing used PBMCs. The receptors here all came from a man in his forties with colorectal cancer.

CDR3 coding DNA: TGTGCCAGCAGCTTGGCCCTGAATGAGCAGTTCTTC. It encodes CASSLALNEQFF. The chain combines TRBV5-4 with TRBJ2-1; D gene unclear. Per germline, CDR1 SGHNT and CDR2 YYREEE (reference sequence). V was cut by 0 bases and J by 7 bases, with 5 bases left in between. The CDR3 length is 12 residues.

The chain recombines TRBV7-9 with TRBJ2-1; maybe TRBD1 (6 bases). Germline assignment: CDR1 SEHNR and CDR2 FQNEAQ (reference sequence). This CDR3 is 16 amino acids long. V dropped 5 bases and J dropped 7 bases, with 21 bases sitting between them. Here the CDR3 reads CASSDFDRLAPNEQFF. CDR3 in DNA: TGTGCCAGCAGCGACTTCGACAGGTTAGCGCCAAATGAGCAGTTCTTC.

The DNA of the CDR3 is TGTGCCAGCAAACCAGGGGACAAAACAGATACGCAGTATTTT. As protein: CASKPGDKTDTQYF. The chain links TRBV27 to TRBJ2-3; maybe TRBD1 (6 bases). This CDR3 is built from 14 residues. Per germline, CDR1 MNHEY and CDR2 SMNVEV (reference sequence). V lost 7 bases to trimming and J lost 3 bases, with 14 bases between them.

The chain employs TRBV5-1 and TRBJ1-1, with D unclear. The CDR3 covers 14 residues. V lost 0 bases to trimming and J lost 6 bases, with 12 bases between them. Germline CDR1 SGHRS, CDR2 YFSETQ. CDR3 nucleotides: TGCGCCAGCAGCTTGGCGGACGGTTGGGCTGAAGCTTTCTTT. Amino acid sequence: CASSLADGWAEAFF.

The rearrangement uses TRBV10-1 and TRBJ2-1; no firm D call. CDR1 and CDR2 from the germline V gene are WNHNN and SYGVQD (reference sequence). V shed 0 bases and J shed 2 bases, with 11 bases lying between them. The CDR3 contains 16 residues. The CDR3 bases are TGCGCCAGCAGTGAGTCGACTCAGGTTACCTACAATGAGCAGTTCTTC. Encoded protein: CASSESTQVTYNEQFF.

V gene TRBV4-3 combines with J gene TRBJ2-7; TRBD2 agrees at 7 bases. This CDR3 comprises 17 residues. With V trimmed by 0 bases and J by 0 bases, 8 bases remained unmatched. CDR1 LGHNA and CDR2 YSLEER come from the germline V gene. The DNA for the CDR3 is TGCGCCAGCAGCCAAGAGCGAGCGGGACGACTCTCCTACGAGCAGTACTTC. Its translation: CASSQERAGRLSYEQYF.

The chain has TRBV5-1 and TRBJ2-7, with a weak D call TRBD2 (5 bases). CDR1 is SGHRS, CDR2 YFSETQ, per germline. V was trimmed by 2 bases and J by 1 base, leaving 13 bases between them. This CDR3 region has 15 residues. This CDR3 reads CASSFRPGESYEQYF. The CDR3 DNA is TGCGCCAGCAGCTTCCGCCCCGGGGAATCCTACGAGCAGTACTTC.

The table lists this clone with a count of one. DNA for the CDR3: TGTGCCACGATGACAGGGGGCAAGAACACTGAAGCTTTCTTT. Amino acids: CATMTGGKNTEAFF. The gene calls are TRBV10-3 and TRBJ1-1; 10 bases align to TRBD1. The CDR3 runs 14 residues. V lost 10 bases to trimming and J lost 1 base; unmatched junction nucleotides: 6. CDR1 is ENHRY, CDR2 SYGVKD, per germline.

This chain uses TRBV13 with TRBJ2-1, with 12 bases identical to TRBD2. Germline V gene sequence: CDR1 PRHDT, CDR2 FYEKMQ (reference sequence). The CDR3 is 16 amino acids. V gave up 5 bases and J gave up 6 bases; unmatched junction bases: 8. The DNA for the CDR3 is TGTGCCAGCAGCCCGACGACTAGCGGGAGAAGCAATGAGCAGTTCTTC. Residues: CASSPTTSGRSNEQFF.

The V and J genes are TRBV7-2 and TRBJ1-5; 9 nucleotides match TRBD1. Germline loops: CDR1 SGHTA, CDR2 FQGNSA. V trimming: 2 bases; J trimming: 5 bases; junction bases outside the gene matches: 13. This CDR3 region has 18 residues. CDR3 loop: CASSLTGTGHMWYQPQHF. CDR3 DNA: TGTGCCAGCAGCTTAACCGGGACAGGGCATATGTGGTATCAGCCCCAGCATTTT. Filled out from reference TRBV7-2 and TRBJ1-5, the complete variable domain reads GAGVSQSPSNKVTEKGKDVELRCDPISGHTALYWYRQSLGQGLEFLIYFQGNSAPDKSGLPSDRFSAERTGGSVSTLTIQRTQQEDSAVYLCASSLTGTGHMWYQPQHFGDGTRLSIL.

The chain has TRBV4-1 and TRBJ1-3; perhaps TRBD1 as D (5 bases). V lost 0 bases and J 7 bases, leaving 13 bases between the germline ends. CDR3 length equals 15 residues. Germline V gene sequence: CDR1 MGHRA, CDR2 YSYEKL. This CDR3 reads CASSQDRVIINTIYF. DNA for the CDR3: TGCGCCAGCAGCCAAGACAGGGTAATAATCAACACCATATATTTT.

The rearrangement joins TRBV12-3 or TRBV12-4 to TRBJ2-4; the D call may be TRBD1 or TRBD2 (5 bases each). V dropped 7 bases and J dropped 5 bases, with 12 bases sitting between them. CDR3 length: 13 amino acids. CDR3 in amino acids: CASTLRDQNIQYF. In DNA, the CDR3 is TGTGCCAGCACCCTTCGGGACCAAAACATTCAGTACTTC.

A remark on this clone: The junction does not match germline at one end; this may be a read error. The CDR3 DNA follows: TGTGCCAGCAGTCCTGGGGACAGGGCCCTCTTC. Amino acids: CASSPGDRALF. This rearrangement joins TRBV28 to TRBJ2-1; 9 bases are a match to TRBD1. This CDR3 is built from 11 residues. Germline CDR1 reads MDHEN; CDR2 reads SYDVKM.

This clone was detected only a few times. This sequence joins TRBV28 and TRBJ2-7; D is uncertain. This CDR3 is 15 amino acids long. Per germline, CDR1 MDHEN and CDR2 SYDVKM. V lost 1 base, J lost 0 bases, and 10 bases lay in between. The CDR3 sequence is CASSLSPDSSYEQYF. The CDR3 DNA follows: TGTGCCAGCAGTTTATCGCCAGATAGCTCCTACGAGCAGTACTTC.

The chain has TRBV24-1 and TRBJ2-1; 7 bases line up with TRBD1. The CDR3 has 13 amino acids. CDR1 and CDR2 (germline): KGHDR, SFDVKD. J lost 12 bases, V lost 4 bases, and 8 bases had no gene match. The CDR3 protein is CATSDLPGGGQFF. The CDR3 nucleotides are TGTGCCACCAGTGACCTACCAGGGGGTGGGCAGTTCTTC.

V is TRBV12-5 and J is TRBJ2-7; 7 bases are a match to TRBD1. Per germline, CDR1 LGHNT and CDR2 FRNRAP. There are 14 residues in the CDR3. The trim removed 5 bases at V and 1 base at J, leaving 5 bases unmatched. Written as DNA, the CDR3 is TGTGCTAGTGGTCCCGGGACAGTTTCCTACGAGCAGTACTTC. Its protein product is CASGPGTVSYEQYF.

This sequence joins TRBV19 and TRBJ2-5; D is possibly TRBD2 (5 bases). V was cut by 0 bases and J by 4 bases, with 9 bases left in between. Germline CDR1 and CDR2: LNHDA and SQIVND (reference sequence). The length of the CDR3 is 14 residues. The CDR3 here is CASSIDRGAETQYF. The DNA of the CDR3 is TGTGCCAGTAGTATAGATCGGGGAGCAGAGACCCAGTACTTC.

This CDR3 is CASSSTGRPNEKLFF. DNA of the CDR3: TGTGCCAGCAGCTCAACAGGGAGGCCTAATGAAAAACTGTTTTTT. The chain links TRBV7-8 to TRBJ1-4, with a tentative D call TRBD1 (6 bases). Germline CDR1 reads SGHVS; CDR2 reads FQNEAQ. V lost 4 bases and J lost 3, with 12 bases in between. The CDR3 has 15 amino acids.

The chain has TRBV2 and TRBJ2-5, with TRBD1 matching 8 bases. Germline V lookup: CDR1 SNHLY, CDR2 FYNNEI. With V trimmed by 3 bases and J by 5 bases, 2 bases remained unmatched. CDR3 length equals 13 residues. As DNA, the CDR3 is TGTGCCAGCAGTGAGAACAGGGGGGAGACCCAGTACTTC. Its protein is CASSENRGETQYF.

The chain employs TRBV3-1 (or the pseudogene TRBV3-2) and TRBJ1-6, with a possible D match to TRBD1 (6 bases). V shed 5 bases and J shed 7 bases, with 18 bases lying between them. The CDR3 is 16 residues long. CDR1 is LGHDT, CDR2 YNNKEL, per germline (reference sequence). The CDR3 loop reads CASSWDGGRLNSPLHF. DNA of the CDR3: TGTGCCAGCAGCTGGGACGGGGGGCGACTGAATTCACCCCTCCACTTT.

CDR3 nucleotide sequence: TGTGCCAGCAGCTTAGCCCCAGGACAGTACGAGCAGTACTTC. This translates into CASSLAPGQYEQYF. V and J are TRBV7-2 and TRBJ2-7; perhaps TRBD1 as D (6 bases). The CDR3 is 14 residues long. Germline CDR1 reads SGHTA; CDR2 reads FQGNSA. The V end was cut by 0 bases, the J end by 4 bases, with 10 bases between.

The chain's CDR3 is CASSSGQQTYGYTF. The CDR3 nucleotides are TGTGCCAGCAGTTCGGGACAGCAGACCTATGGCTACACCTTC. The V gene is TRBV28, the J gene TRBJ1-2; 7 bases line up with TRBD1. J lost 4 bases, V lost 4 bases, and 6 bases had no gene match. Germline V lookup: CDR1 MDHEN, CDR2 SYDVKM. The CDR3 contains 14 residues.

The chain carries TRBV7-2 and TRBJ2-1; 8 bases line up with TRBD2. CDR1 and CDR2 from the germline V gene are SGHTA and FQGNSA. The CDR3 contains 15 residues. The V gene end was trimmed by 3 bases and the J gene end by 6 bases; junction bases not matched to a gene: 7. The CDR3 DNA reads TGTGCCAGCAGCTTCTCAGCGGGAGCTGGCAATGAGCAGTTCTTC. Translation: CASSFSAGAGNEQFF.

Points on this clone: Compared with germline, one end of the junction differs, possibly owing to a read error. CDR3 DNA sequence: TGTGCCAGCAGCCAAGCGGCGGGAGGGCCTTACGGGCAGTACTTC. It codes for CASSQAAGGPYGQYF. The V and J genes are TRBV3-1 (or the pseudogene TRBV3-2) and TRBJ2-7; 9 nucleotides match TRBD2. The germline CDR1 and CDR2 sequences are LGHDT and YNNKEL (reference sequence). This CDR3 is built from 15 residues.

The chain joins TRBV19 to TRBJ2-1; 8 bases line up with TRBD2. The germline V gene encodes CDR1 LNHDA and CDR2 SQIVND (reference sequence). The CDR3 sequence is 16 residues long. V lost 3 bases, J lost 4 bases, and 8 bases stayed unmatched. The chain's CDR3 is CASSITSGRVYNEQFF. The CDR3 DNA sequence: TGTGCCAGTAGTATTACTAGCGGTAGGGTATACAATGAGCAGTTCTTC. The full variable domain, rest sourced from reference TRBV19 and TRBJ2-1, is DGGITQSPKYLFRKEGQNVTLSCEQNLNHDAMYWYRQDPGQGLRLIYYSQIVNDFQKGDIAEGYSVSREKKESFPLTVTSAQKNPTAFYLCASSITSGRVYNEQFFGPGTRLTVL.

This clone was detected once. The J gene is TRBJ2-3, the V gene TRBV6-4; no clear D. Per the germline V gene, CDR1 is MRHNA and CDR2 is SNTAGT. This CDR3 spans 12 amino acids. The V and J ends lost 2 bases and 5 bases respectively, with 5 bases between them. For the CDR3, the DNA is TGTGCCAGCAGTGACGGCGAAGATACGCAGTATTTT. Translation gives CASSDGEDTQYF.

V is TRBV6-6 and J is TRBJ2-5, with D uncertain. The CDR3 extends over 12 amino acids. CDR1 and CDR2 from the germline V gene are MNHNY and SVGAGI (reference sequence). V was cut by 5 bases and J by 1 base, with 5 bases left in between. CDR3: CASSIPQETQYF. CDR3 sequence (DNA): TGTGCCAGCAGTATTCCCCAAGAGACCCAGTACTTC.